A single sample gave rise to the 21 T cell receptor beta chains below, sequenced in a study of T-cell memory formation after mild COVID-19. TCRdb recomputed calls from the 5' RACE reads with MiXCR, one row per CDR3 protein. The table records about 350,000 distinct CDR3 sequences, around 28% of them present only once. Sequenced material: PBMCs or a T cell subset sorted from them (not recorded which). All receptors derive from an adult woman who had mild COVID-19 (a few samples of this study predate the infection). Cell type and time point are not known.

The rearrangement uses TRBV7-6 and TRBJ2-3; D not certain. The germline gives CDR1 SGHVS, CDR2 FNYEAQ. The CDR3 has 13 residues. With 7 bases removed from V and 6 bases from J, the gap between germline ends came to 14 bases. The DNA of the CDR3 is TGTGCCAGCACCCCCCCGTCGTCCGATACGCAGTATTTT. This sequence encodes CASTPPSSDTQYF. The complete variable domain, with remaining parts taken from reference TRBV7-6 and TRBJ2-3, reads GAGVSQSPRYKVTKRGQDVALRCDPISGHVSLYWYRQALGQGPEFLTYFNYEAQQDKSGLPNDRFSAERPEGSISTLTIQRTEQRDSAMYRCASTPPSSDTQYFGPGTRLTVL.

J is TRBJ1-1 and V is TRBV2, with 7 bases lining up with TRBD1. V shed 7 bases, J shed 5 bases, and the junction held 4 bases outside the gene matches. CDR3 size: 12 residues. Germline loops: CDR1 SNHLY, CDR2 FYNNEI. CDR3 sequence: CASILQGTEAFF. The CDR3 DNA sequence: TGTGCCAGCATCCTACAGGGGACTGAAGCTTTCTTT.

The chain combines TRBV5-1 with TRBJ2-7, with TRBD2 identical over 12 bases. CDR3 length equals 18 residues. CDR1 SGHRS and CDR2 YFSETQ come from the germline V gene. The V and J ends lost 2 bases and 2 bases, in that order; junction bases with no gene match: 11. The CDR3 bases are TGCGCCAGCAGCTTAGGACTAGCGGGAACCCGAAGCCCCTACGAGCAGTACTTC. Its protein is CASSLGLAGTRSPYEQYF.

This clonotype was found a few times. V and J are TRBV4-1 and TRBJ2-7; 7 bases agree with TRBD1. CDR1 and CDR2 from the germline V gene are MGHRA and YSYEKL. The CDR3 consists of 15 residues. The junction had 7 bases not matched to a gene; V was cut back by 3 bases and J by 2 bases. The CDR3 DNA reads as TGCGCCAGCAGCCAGACACCGGGACAGACCTACGAGCAGTACTTC. Translation gives CASSQTPGQTYEQYF.

The chain employs TRBV12-3 or TRBV12-4 and TRBJ2-3; D unclear. The CDR3 contains 16 residues. Trimming removed 1 base at V and 5 bases at J, with 16 bases between. The CDR3 DNA sequence: TGTGCCAGCAGTTTAGGAGCAGGAAAATGGGTAGATACGCAGTATTTT. This encodes CASSLGAGKWVDTQYF.

The chain couples TRBV25-1 to TRBJ2-3; no firm D call. V lost 5 bases and J 7 bases, leaving 19 bases between the germline ends. Germline CDR1 and CDR2: MGHDK and SYGVNS. This CDR3 has 15 residues. CDR3 DNA: TGTGCCAGCAGTCCCCGGACCCCCGGGTGGTATACGCAGTATTTT. As protein: CASSPRTPGWYTQYF.

This clonotype occurred a few times. This chain connects TRBV5-1 to TRBJ2-3, with D possibly TRBD2 on 6 matching bases. The germline V gene encodes CDR1 SGHRS and CDR2 YFSETQ. The CDR3 is 15 amino acids. The V end was cut by 1 base, the J end by 0 bases, with 9 bases between. The CDR3 reads CASSLLAASTDTQYF. The CDR3 DNA sequence: TGCGCCAGCAGCTTGTTAGCGGCTAGCACAGATACGCAGTATTTT. Together with reference TRBV5-1 and TRBJ2-3, the CDR3 gives the full variable domain: KAGVTQTPRYLIKTRGQQVTLSCSPISGHRSVSWYQQTPGQGLQFLFEYFSETQRNKGNFPGRFSGRQFSNSRSEMNVSTLELGDSALYLCASSLLAASTDTQYFGPGTRLTVL.

This clonotype was picked up many times. The chain couples TRBV24-1 to TRBJ2-3; TRBD2 aligns across 9 bases. CDR3 length: 18 residues. CDR1 is KGHDR and CDR2 is SFDVKD in the germline V gene. The trim removed 1 base at V and 1 base at J, leaving 8 bases unmatched. CDR3 coding DNA: TGTGCCACCAGTGATTTATGGAGTAGCGGGAGAGGCACAGATACGCAGTATTTT. It encodes CATSDLWSSGRGTDTQYF.

The CDR3 is CASESAAVRETQYF. The CDR3 region has the DNA TGTGCCAGCGAATCGGCGGCCGTAAGGGAGACCCAGTACTTC. The genes are TRBV2 and TRBJ2-5; D remains ambiguous. The V gene's germline CDR1 is SNHLY and CDR2 FYNNEI. CDR3 size: 14 residues. Between the trimmed V and J ends, which lost 8 bases and 5 bases, there was a span of 18 bases.

The chain couples TRBV2 to TRBJ1-1; 7 bases are a match to TRBD1. CDR1 and CDR2 from the germline V gene are SNHLY and FYNNEI. There are 15 residues in the CDR3. Trimming removed 4 bases from V and 0 bases from J; junction bases left unmatched: 5. CDR3 coding DNA: TGTGCCAGCAGTGTCCCGGGACAGATGAACACTGAAGCTTTCTTT. This sequence encodes CASSVPGQMNTEAFF. Together with reference TRBV2 and TRBJ1-1, the CDR3 gives the full variable domain: EPEVTQTPSHQVTQMGQEVILRCVPISNHLYFYWYRQILGQKVEFLVSFYNNEISEKSEIFDDQFSVERPDGSNFTLKIRSTKLEDSAMYFCASSVPGQMNTEAFFGQGTRLTVV.

The chain carries TRBV7-9 and TRBJ1-1; D perhaps matches TRBD1 (6 bases). The CDR3 sequence is 15 residues long. In germline, CDR1 is SEHNR, CDR2 FQNEAQ (reference sequence). Trimming stripped 1 base from V and 6 bases from J, with 15 bases between. CDR3 sequence (DNA): TGTGCCAGCAGCTTAGGTAGTACAGGGAGGGCTGAAGCTTTCTTT. The encoded protein is CASSLGSTGRAEAFF.

DNA for the CDR3: TGTGCCAGCAGCCCGGCTGGGGGAAGAAACACCATATATTTT. It codes for CASSPAGGRNTIYF. The chain employs TRBV12-3 or TRBV12-4 and TRBJ1-3, with D maybe TRBD1 (5 bases). The CDR3 runs 14 residues. V was cut by 6 bases and J by 5 bases, with 14 bases left in between.

V is TRBV11-3 and J is TRBJ2-3; the match to TRBD2 covers 8 bases. J was trimmed by 4 bases and V by 5 bases; bases with no gene match: 8. This CDR3 comprises 15 residues. Germline assignment: CDR1 SGHNT and CDR2 YENEEA. The CDR3 coding sequence is TGTGCCAGCAGCCCAGCGGGAGAGGCCGCAGATACGCAGTATTTT. As protein: CASSPAGEAADTQYF.

The CDR3 sequence is CASSTSDGETYEQYF. The CDR3 DNA reads as TGTGCCAGCAGCACCTCGGACGGGGAAACCTACGAGCAGTACTTC. The rearrangement links TRBV7-6 to TRBJ2-7; TRBD2 is a possible D gene (5 bases). This CDR3 is 15 amino acids long. V was trimmed by 5 bases and J by 2 bases, leaving 16 bases between them. Germline CDR1 SGHVS, CDR2 FNYEAQ.

V and J are TRBV29-1 and TRBJ2-2; unclear D gene. The CDR3 covers 11 residues. V shed 4 bases and J shed 5 bases, with 5 bases lying between them. Germline V gives CDR1 SQVTM, CDR2 ANQGSEA. CDR3 DNA sequence: TGCAGCGTTGGGGTGACCGGGGAGCTGTTTTTT. Translation gives CSVGVTGELFF.

The rearrangement joins TRBV5-1 to TRBJ2-6; no definite D call. The CDR3 length is 14 residues. Trimming shortened V by 0 bases and J by 2 bases, and 3 bases separated the two germline ends. The germline V gene has CDR1 SGHRS and CDR2 YFSETQ. The CDR3 reads CASSLVAGANVLTF. CDR3 DNA sequence: TGCGCCAGCAGCTTGGTAGCTGGGGCCAACGTCCTGACTTTC. Complete variable domain (other parts from reference TRBV5-1 and TRBJ2-6): KAGVTQTPRYLIKTRGQQVTLSCSPISGHRSVSWYQQTPGQGLQFLFEYFSETQRNKGNFPGRFSGRQFSNSRSEMNVSTLELGDSALYLCASSLVAGANVLTFGAGSRLTVL.

The chain recombines TRBV9 with TRBJ1-1; unclear D gene. CDR3 size: 13 residues. The germline V gene encodes CDR1 SGDLS and CDR2 YYNGEE. V lost 0 bases to trimming and J lost 8 bases, with 11 bases between them. CDR3 nucleotides: TGTGCCAGCAGCGTAGGGTCGGGTAGAGAAGCTTTCTTT. The encoded protein is CASSVGSGREAFF.

The chain uses TRBV6-6 and TRBJ2-5; 10 bases align to TRBD2. V shed 2 bases, J shed 5 bases, and the junction held 2 bases outside the gene matches. Germline V gives CDR1 MNHNY, CDR2 SVGAGI (reference sequence). This CDR3 contains 14 residues. The DNA of the CDR3 is TGTGCCAGCAGTTACCTTAGCGGGGGGGAGACCCAGTACTTC. Amino acids: CASSYLSGGETQYF.

The J gene is TRBJ2-2, the V gene TRBV20-1; D is unresolved. Germline CDR1 and CDR2: DFQATT and SNEGSKA (reference sequence). V lost 2 bases to trimming and J lost 1 base, with 5 bases between them. This CDR3 region has 13 residues. The CDR3, as DNA: TGCAGTGCTAGATTAGGGAACACCGGGGAGCTGTTTTTT. Amino acid sequence: CSARLGNTGELFF.

V and J are TRBV5-1 and TRBJ2-6, with 8 bases identical to TRBD1. This CDR3 has 17 amino acids. V shed 10 bases and J 0 bases; nucleotides not matched to a gene: 12. Germline V lookup: CDR1 SGHRS, CDR2 YFSETQ. The CDR3 bases are TGCGCCCCCCAGAGGGACAGGCCACCCTCTGGGGCCAACGTCCTGACTTTC. Translated: CAPQRDRPPSGANVLTF.

The chain combines TRBV29-1 with TRBJ2-1; 7 bases agree with TRBD2. The CDR3 totals 13 residues. Germline CDR1 reads SQVTM; CDR2 reads ANQGSEA. V gave up 7 bases and J gave up 3 bases; unmatched junction bases: 6. The DNA for the CDR3 is TGCAGCGGTGTACGGGAGGACTACAATGAGCAGTTCTTC. It encodes CSGVREDYNEQFF.